A selection of T cell receptor beta chains follows, all from one sample in a study of blood T cells in healthy people across ages. A single record per CDR3 protein comes from TCRdb applying MiXCR to the 5' RACE reads. The top ten clones hold about 3.8% of a sample with roughly 1.5 million distinct CDR3 sequences, around 40% of them seen once. Input material: blood. Every receptor here comes from a woman aged 18-29 years in good health. The CDR3 runs from the conserved cysteine through the conserved F or W. D genes are given only for firm matches. Some rows mark clone size as missing; the rest say once, few, many or name a class of expanded clone.

DNA: TGTGCCATCAGTGAGGCGGGGAACACTGAAGCTTTCTTT
CDR3: CAISEAGNTEAFF
size: few
V: TRBV10-3
J: TRBJ1-1
D: NA
length: 13

DNA: TGCGCCAGCACTCGGGGGAGGGGGTACAATGAGCAGTTCTTC
CDR3: CASTRGRGYNEQFF
size: few
V: TRBV5-1
J: TRBJ2-1
D: NA
length: 14

DNA: TGTGCCAGCGAGAAAGGGGGCACATCCTACAATGAGCAGTTCTTC
CDR3: CASEKGGTSYNEQFF
size: NA
V: TRBV27
J: TRBJ2-1
D: TRBD1
length: 15

DNA: TGTGCCAGCAGTGAATCTGAAATGAGAGGGGGCAAGACCGGGGAGCTGTTTTTT
CDR3: CASSESEMRGGKTGELFF
size: few
V: TRBV25-1
J: TRBJ2-2
D: TRBD1
length: 18

DNA: TGTGCCATCAGTGACCGGGCAAGAGGAGATACGCAGTATTTT
CDR3: CAISDRARGDTQYF
size: few
V: TRBV10-3
J: TRBJ2-3
D: NA
length: 14

DNA: TGTGCCAGCAACGAGGACCGTAGAGAGCAGTATTTT
CDR3: CASNEDRREQYF
size: NA
V: TRBV7-9
J: TRBJ2-3
D: NA
length: 12

DNA: TGTGCCAGCAGCTTAGGACAGGGCTTCGAGGGCTACACCTTC
CDR3: CASSLGQGFEGYTF
size: few
V: TRBV7-9
J: TRBJ1-2
D: TRBD1
length: 14

DNA: TGTGCCAGCAGACAACTAGCCCTGCTCCAAGAGACCCAGTACTTC
CDR3: CASRQLALLQETQYF
size: few
V: TRBV28
J: TRBJ2-5
D: NA
length: 15

DNA: TGTGCCAGCAGTGTGGGACAGCAGCAGTTCTTC
CDR3: CASSVGQQQFF
size: few
V: TRBV25-1
J: TRBJ2-1
D: TRBD1
length: 11

DNA: TGTGCCAGCAGTGGAGGGGGAAACAATCAGCCCCAGCATTTT
CDR3: CASSGGGNNQPQHF
size: NA
V: TRBV25-1
J: TRBJ1-5
D: NA
length: 14

DNA: TGCGCCAGCAGCGCTTTCGTGAGAAGCACAGATACGCAGTATTTT
CDR3: CASSAFVRSTDTQYF
size: few
V: TRBV4-1
J: TRBJ2-3
D: NA
length: 15

DNA: TGCGCCAGCAGCTTCAGGGACAGGGACACAGATACGCAGTATTTT
CDR3: CASSFRDRDTDTQYF
size: NA
V: TRBV5-1
J: TRBJ2-3
D: TRBD1
length: 15

DNA: TGTGCCAGCAGTACGACGTGGGCGGGAAATTCACCCCTCCACTTT
CDR3: CASSTTWAGNSPLHF
size: few
V: TRBV25-1
J: TRBJ1-6
D: NA
length: 15

DNA: TGTGCCAGGGGTTTCCGGGACAGCACCTACGAGCAGTACTTC
CDR3: CARGFRDSTYEQYF
size: few
V: TRBV12-3/TRBV12-4
J: TRBJ2-7
D: TRBD1
length: 14

DNA: TGTGCCCCTGCCCGAGCCAAACAGGAATTGAGCTCCTACGAGCAGTACTTC
CDR3: CAPARAKQELSSYEQYF
size: NA
V: TRBV10-3
J: TRBJ2-7
D: NA
length: 17

DNA: TGTGCCAGCAGTCGCGGACTAGCGGGAGCTGGGGCCAACGTCCTGACTTTC
CDR3: CASSRGLAGAGANVLTF
size: NA
V: TRBV6-1
J: TRBJ2-6
D: TRBD2
length: 17

DNA: TGCGCCAGCAGCTCAATGACAGGGGAAATAGATACGCAGTATTTT
CDR3: CASSSMTGEIDTQYF
size: few
V: TRBV5-1
J: TRBJ2-3
D: TRBD1
length: 15

DNA: TGTGCCAGCAGCAATCTACTAGCGGCAAATGAGCAGTTCTTC
CDR3: CASSNLLAANEQFF
size: few
V: TRBV7-6
J: TRBJ2-1
D: TRBD2
length: 14

DNA: TGCAGTGCTAGTACACCCGCGGGACAGCGGATTCATAATTCACCCCTCCACTTT
CDR3: CSASTPAGQRIHNSPLHF
size: many
V: TRBV20-1
J: TRBJ1-6
D: TRBD1
length: 18

DNA: TGCAGTGCTAGAGATCTGAGGAGTACAAACACTGAAGCTTTCTTT
CDR3: CSARDLRSTNTEAFF
size: NA
V: TRBV20-1
J: TRBJ1-1
D: NA
length: 15

DNA: TGTGCCAGCAATCTAAGGGGGAGCCAGCCCCAGCATTTT
CDR3: CASNLRGSQPQHF
size: NA
V: TRBV12-3/TRBV12-4
J: TRBJ1-5
D: NA
length: 13

DNA: TGTGCCAGCAACTCCTACGGCAGGGACCATGAGCAGTTCTTC
CDR3: CASNSYGRDHEQFF
size: NA
V: TRBV7-9
J: TRBJ2-1
D: NA
length: 14

DNA: TGTGCCAGCAGCCAAGAAGGCGGACTAAGCTACGAGCAGTACTTC
CDR3: CASSQEGGLSYEQYF
size: few
V: TRBV4-1
J: TRBJ2-7
D: NA
length: 15

DNA: TGTGCCAGCAGCAAACCCACGGCGGGAGTCAATGAGCAGTTCTTC
CDR3: CASSKPTAGVNEQFF
size: NA
V: TRBV7-2
J: TRBJ2-1
D: TRBD2
length: 15

DNA: TGTGCCAGCAGCCAAGTCCCAGGGGGCACTGAAGCTTTCTTT
CDR3: CASSQVPGGTEAFF
size: NA
V: TRBV3-1
J: TRBJ1-1
D: TRBD1
length: 14

DNA: TGTGCCAGCAGTCGCTTTGGGGCCAACGTCCTGACTTTC
CDR3: CASSRFGANVLTF
size: NA
V: TRBV12-3/TRBV12-4
J: TRBJ2-6
D: NA
length: 13

DNA: TGCGCCAGCAGCCAACAGTCTTCCACCCTTGAAGCTTTCTTT
CDR3: CASSQQSSTLEAFF
size: few
V: TRBV4-3
J: TRBJ1-1
D: NA
length: 14

DNA: TGCGCCAGCAGGAACGCTGGGGAGGAGACCCAGTACTTC
CDR3: CASRNAGEETQYF
size: few
V: TRBV4-1
J: TRBJ2-5
D: NA
length: 13

DNA: TGCAGCGTTGGCAGGGCCGGGGAAAAACTGTTTTTT
CDR3: CSVGRAGEKLFF
size: few
V: TRBV29-1
J: TRBJ1-4
D: NA
length: 12

DNA: TGTGCCAGCGTCTTTGGCCCAACTAATGAAAAACCGTTTTTT
CDR3: CASVFGPTNEKPFF
size: NA
V: TRBV5-5
J: TRBJ1-4
D: NA
length: 14